One and the same sample provided the 30 T cell receptor beta chains below, sequenced in a study of T cell responses to AZD1222 COVID-19 vaccine. Only in-frame clones appear in the TCRdb table, and some are missing; sequencing was by immunoSEQ multiplex PCR. Of about 110,000 clones in the sample, around nine tenths are singletons; the top ten hold approximately 22%. The sample here was peripheral blood, taken on day 0 of AZD1222 vaccination. The source of these receptors is an adult in good health.

The V gene is TRBV6-1, the J gene TRBJ1-1; 7 nucleotides agree with TRBD1. Trimming at V came to 1 base and at J to 8 bases, leaving 10 bases not matched to a gene. This CDR3 has 15 residues. Germline assignment: CDR1 MNHNS and CDR2 SASEGT. CDR3 region: CASSEGAGGQGEAFF. CDR3 coding DNA: TGTGCCAGCAGTGAAGGGGCAGGGGGGCAAGGGGAAGCTTTCTTT.

V gene TRBV10-3 combines with J gene TRBJ1-5; D possibly corresponds to TRBD1 (6 bases). Germline assignment: CDR1 ENHRY and CDR2 SYGVKD. The CDR3 has 15 residues. Trimming pared 2 bases from V and 7 bases from J, leaving 15 bases between. The CDR3 is CAISEAAGVGQPQHF. CDR3 nucleotide sequence: TGTGCCATCAGTGAGGCGGCAGGGGTAGGACAGCCCCAGCATTTT.

The table lists this clone with a count of one. The rearrangement joins TRBV7-2 to TRBJ2-1; TRBD2 matches at 7 bases. Per germline, CDR1 SGHTA and CDR2 FQGNSA. The trim removed 2 bases at V and 6 bases at J, leaving 7 bases unmatched. The CDR3 contains 15 residues. CDR3 loop: CASSLPRGRVNEQFF. Here the CDR3 DNA reads TGTGCCAGCAGCTTACCCCGGGGGAGGGTCAATGAGCAGTTCTTC.

J is TRBJ2-1 and V is TRBV5-6, with D tentatively TRBD1 (6 bases). Trimming took off 0 bases at V and 2 bases at J, with 15 bases between the two ends. Germline V gene sequence: CDR1 SGHDT, CDR2 YYEEEE. The CDR3 has 17 amino acids. The CDR3 coding sequence is TGTGCCAGCAGCTTGGAAAGATCAGGGGACACCTACAATGAGCAGTTCTTC. Its translation: CASSLERSGDTYNEQFF.

CDR3 DNA: TGCAGCGTTGTAGTTAGGCCAAATCTTTACGAGCAGTACTTC. Its translation is CSVVVRPNLYEQYF. The chain employs TRBV29-1 and TRBJ2-7; D unclear. Trimming took off 4 bases at V and 4 bases at J, with 17 bases between the two ends. Germline CDR1 reads SQVTM; CDR2 reads ANQGSEA. The CDR3 is 14 residues long.

The V gene is TRBV4-2, the J gene TRBJ1-2; 8 nucleotides line up with TRBD1. This CDR3 spans 18 amino acids. Germline CDR1 and CDR2: LGHNA and YNFKEQ. Trimming at V came to 0 bases and at J to 4 bases, leaving 13 bases not matched to a gene. This CDR3 is CASSQDPQGASSVYGYTF. CDR3 nucleotides: TGTGCCAGCAGCCAAGATCCCCAGGGGGCATCGTCTGTCTATGGCTACACCTTC.

The chain recombines TRBV24-1 with TRBJ1-1; D is ambiguous. There are 15 residues in the CDR3. Trimming took off 2 bases at V and 0 bases at J, with 9 bases between the two ends. CDR1 and CDR2 from the germline V gene are KGHDR and SFDVKD. CDR3 DNA sequence: TGTGCCACCAGTGATTACTCCGGGGTGAACACTGAAGCTTTCTTT. It translates to CATSDYSGVNTEAFF.

J is TRBJ1-5 and V is TRBV6-2 or TRBV6-3, with 7 bases matching TRBD1. Germline lookup yields CDR1 MNHEY and CDR2 SVGEGT. The CDR3 covers 16 residues. V gave up 4 bases and J gave up 5 bases; unmatched junction bases: 11. This chain's CDR3 is CASSSWTGRLDQPQHF. The DNA for the CDR3 is TGTGCCAGCAGTTCCTGGACAGGAAGGCTCGATCAGCCCCAGCATTTT.

The rearrangement joins TRBV24-1 to TRBJ2-7; no clear D. Trimming cost V 7 bases and J 7 bases, with 7 bases left between them. Germline CDR1 is KGHDR and CDR2 is SFDVKD. The CDR3 sequence is 10 residues long. The CDR3: CATSPGEQYF. CDR3 coding DNA: TGTGCCACCAGCCCTGGGGAGCAGTACTTC.

V is TRBV15 and J is TRBJ2-7; 7 bases align to TRBD2. The CDR3 loop spans 16 amino acids. The trim removed 0 bases at V and 3 bases at J, leaving 8 bases unmatched. Germline CDR1 is LNHNV and CDR2 is YYDKDF (reference sequence). The DNA of the CDR3 is TGTGCCACCAGCAGAGATTCACTAGCGATCGGCTACGAGCAGTACTTC. Translated, it gives CATSRDSLAIGYEQYF.

In DNA, the CDR3 is TGTGCCAGCAGCCAAGAGGGCTCCCAAGGGTATTTT. Encoded protein: CASSQEGSQGYF. This chain connects TRBV14 to TRBJ2-3, with D hard to call. The CDR3 contains 12 residues. Germline V gene sequence: CDR1 SGHDN, CDR2 FVKESK. V lost 0 bases and J lost 14, with 12 bases in between.

The chain is built from TRBV6-2 or TRBV6-3 and TRBJ1-2; weak D call: TRBD1 (5 bases). V lost 2 bases to trimming and J lost 2 bases, with 12 bases between them. This CDR3 comprises 15 residues. Germline-derived CDR1 and CDR2 are MNHEY and SVGEGT. CDR3 protein: CASSYGGAGNYGYTF. CDR3 nucleotide sequence: TGTGCCAGCAGTTACGGGGGAGCGGGCAACTATGGCTACACCTTC.

This clone was picked up one time. The gene calls are TRBV27 and TRBJ1-5; 10 bases are shared with TRBD1. V shed 3 bases and J 0 bases; nucleotides not matched to a gene: 2. CDR1 and CDR2 (germline): MNHEY, SMNVEV (reference sequence). CDR3 size: 16 residues. The CDR3 loop is CASSLGQGNSNQPQHF. The CDR3 DNA follows: TGTGCCAGCAGTTTGGGACAGGGGAATAGCAATCAGCCCCAGCATTTT.

V is TRBV4-3 and J is TRBJ1-2; D call uncertain. The CDR3 is made up of 15 amino acids. The germline CDR1 and CDR2 sequences are LGHNA and YSLEER. Deletions cut 0 bases from V and 4 bases from J, with 12 bases between. In nucleotides, the CDR3 is TGCGCCAGCAGCCAAGATAGGCAGGCCAGCTATGGCTACACCTTC. It is translated as CASSQDRQASYGYTF.

The CDR3: CASSISDNEQYF. The CDR3 DNA reads as TGTGCCAGTAGTATCTCGGACAACGAGCAGTACTTC. V usage is TRBV19 and J usage is TRBJ2-7; D perhaps matches TRBD1 (5 bases). Germline loops: CDR1 LNHDA, CDR2 SQIVND (reference sequence). CDR3 length: 12 residues. Trimming shortened V by 3 bases and J by 5 bases, and 8 bases separated the two germline ends.

This clone was seen once. The V call is TRBV18, the J call TRBJ2-7; TRBD1 matches at 10 bases. This CDR3 region has 15 residues. V gave up 4 bases and J gave up 1 base; unmatched junction bases: 4. Germline loops: CDR1 KGHSH, CDR2 LQKENI. The chain's CDR3 is CASSLTGGRSYEQYF. CDR3 coding DNA: TGTGCCAGCTCACTGACAGGGGGCCGGTCCTACGAGCAGTACTTC.

The rearrangement joins TRBV6-5 to TRBJ2-7; 8 bases map to TRBD1. J was trimmed by 2 bases and V by 7 bases; bases with no gene match: 7. This CDR3 is built from 14 residues. The germline V gene encodes CDR1 MNHEY and CDR2 SVGAGI. The CDR3: CASIMDRAAYEQYF. The CDR3 coding sequence is TGTGCCAGCATCATGGACAGGGCCGCCTACGAGCAGTACTTC.

The V and J genes are TRBV18 and TRBJ1-1, with D unresolved. From germline, CDR1 is KGHSH and CDR2 LQKENI. CDR3 length: 13 residues. V was shortened by 5 bases and J by 5 bases, with 12 bases between the two germline ends. The CDR3: CASSTDQGTEAFF. In DNA form, the CDR3 reads TGTGCCAGCTCAACGGACCAAGGGACTGAAGCTTTCTTT.

This chain links TRBV6-4 with TRBJ1-5, with D hard to call. This CDR3 has 14 amino acids. Trimming shortened V by 3 bases and J by 0 bases, and 6 bases separated the two germline ends. Germline values: CDR1 MRHNA, CDR2 SNTAGT. The CDR3 nucleotides read TGTGCCAGCAGTGAGGAGGCTAGCAATCAGCCCCAGCATTTT. Translated, it gives CASSEEASNQPQHF.

The rearrangement links TRBV27 to TRBJ2-1, with 9 nucleotides matching TRBD1. CDR1 is MNHEY and CDR2 is SMNVEV in the germline V gene (reference sequence). The CDR3 has 13 amino acids. The J segment lost 7 bases and the V segment lost 4 bases, leaving 2 bases of the junction unmatched. The CDR3 reads CASSWGTGNEQFF. The CDR3 nucleotides are TGTGCCAGCAGTTGGGGGACAGGGAATGAGCAGTTCTTC.

The chain carries TRBV23-1 and TRBJ2-7, with 9 bases identical to TRBD1. TRBV23-1 is an ORF, with its function uncertain. The CDR3 totals 15 residues. J lost 0 bases, V lost 6 bases, and 6 bases had no gene match. The CDR3 here is CASRDRGLISYEQYF. The CDR3, as DNA: TGCGCCAGCAGGGACAGGGGTTTGATCTCCTACGAGCAGTACTTC.

The chain carries TRBV5-4 and TRBJ2-5; 8 bases line up with TRBD2. V gave up 4 bases and J gave up 2 bases; unmatched junction bases: 7. Germline CDR1 is SGHNT and CDR2 is YYREEE (reference sequence). CDR3 length: 15 amino acids. The CDR3 bases are TGTGCCAGCAGCCCGGGGGGGGGCCGTCAAGAGACCCAGTACTTC. Residues: CASSPGGGRQETQYF.

The chain carries TRBV15 and TRBJ2-2, with TRBD2 as a possible D gene (6 bases). CDR3 size: 14 residues. Between the trimmed V and J ends, which lost 8 bases and 6 bases, there was a span of 16 bases. Germline CDR1 and CDR2: LNHNV and YYDKDF (reference sequence). CDR3 sequence (DNA): TGTGCCACCTCGGCAGGGAGGTTGCCCGGGGAGCTGTTTTTT. It codes for CATSAGRLPGELFF.

J is TRBJ2-1 and V is TRBV14; D remains unclear. The CDR3 sequence is 14 residues long. Germline-derived CDR1 and CDR2 are SGHDN and FVKESK. Trimming removed 0 bases at V and 6 bases at J, with 9 bases between. CDR3 sequence: CASSQEAKVNEQFF. For the CDR3, the DNA is TGTGCCAGCAGCCAAGAGGCTAAAGTCAATGAGCAGTTCTTC.

The chain uses TRBV5-4 and TRBJ2-7; TRBD1 matches at 7 bases. Germline V gene sequence: CDR1 SGHNT, CDR2 YYREEE (reference sequence). CDR3 length: 17 residues. Unmatched junction bases numbered 12, after V lost 3 bases and J lost 0 bases. The CDR3 DNA sequence: TGTGCCAGCAGCTCTAACGAACAGGGGATCCCCTCCTACGAGCAGTACTTC. Its protein is CASSSNEQGIPSYEQYF. The full variable domain, in which reference TRBV5-4 and TRBJ2-7 provide the parts outside the CDR3, is ETGVTQSPTHLIKTRGQQVTLRCSSQSGHNTVSWYQQALGQGPQFIFQYYREEENGRGNFPPRFSGLQFPNYSSELNVNALELDDSALYLCASSSNEQGIPSYEQYFGPGTRLTVT.

The CDR3 spells CATNSGKLNTEAFF. The CDR3 nucleotides are TGTGCCACTAATTCGGGAAAACTGAACACTGAAGCTTTCTTT. V usage is TRBV15 and J usage is TRBJ1-1; D gene unclear. This CDR3 is 14 amino acids long. V lost 9 bases and J 0 bases, leaving 14 bases between the germline ends. Germline V gene lookup returns CDR1 LNHNV and CDR2 YYDKDF (reference sequence).

The gene calls are TRBV5-1 and TRBJ2-5, with TRBD1 matching over 8 bases. V shed 5 bases and J 4 bases; nucleotides not matched to a gene: 13. From germline, CDR1 is SGHRS and CDR2 YFSETQ. The CDR3 sequence is 16 residues long. The CDR3 DNA reads TGCGCCAGCAGTCGCCCCGGGACAGGAGCGATAGAGACCCAGTACTTC. Its protein is CASSRPGTGAIETQYF.

The chain couples TRBV10-3 to TRBJ2-1; the D gene is possibly TRBD2 (7 bases). This CDR3 is 16 amino acids long. Germline lookup yields CDR1 ENHRY and CDR2 SYGVKD. V lost 0 bases, J lost 6 bases, and 15 bases lay in between. CDR3 DNA sequence: TGTGCCATCAGTGAGTCGGCGGCGGGGGCCGGCAATGAGCAGTTCTTC. Encoded protein: CAISESAAGAGNEQFF.

The chain is built from TRBV19 and TRBJ1-5; perhaps TRBD1 as D (5 bases). CDR1 is LNHDA, CDR2 SQIVND, per germline (reference sequence). The CDR3 sequence is 15 residues long. Trimming stripped 5 bases from V and 3 bases from J, with 14 bases between. CDR3 nucleotide sequence: TGTGCCAGTAGTCAACTGGGACCGCTCAATCAGCCCCAGCATTTT. Protein product: CASSQLGPLNQPQHF.

CDR3 nucleotide sequence: TGTGCCAGCAGCAATATTAGGCAGGGAGTTAATCCCTCCGAGCAGTACTTC. Its protein is CASSNIRQGVNPSEQYF. The chain carries TRBV21-1 and TRBJ2-7. TRBV21-1 is a recognized pseudogene. The CDR3 runs 17 residues.